This TCR beta chain derives from a study of cytomegalovirus exposure and HLA in healthy donors. Whole-study results and caveats: Published work reported that the classifier diagnosed cytomegalovirus status with high specificity and sensitivity. As a later analysis revealed, most CMV-associated TCR beta chains appeared HLA-restricted. In a later analysis, TCR beta V- and J-gene trimming showed a link to a missense DCLRE1C variant.

Primers for the PCR totalled 60 Vbeta and 13 Jbeta. Method: immunoSEQ multiplex PCR; TCRdb's copy keeps in-frame clones and lacks some. The profile shows 150,000 to 200,000 clones, more than 75% of them singletons. A note on this clone: Its target is unknown.

The CDR3 is 19 amino acids. Germline V gene lookup returns CDR1 SNHLY and CDR2 FYNNEI. The J segment lost 1 base and the V segment lost 0 bases, leaving 13 bases of the junction unmatched. This chain connects TRBV2 to TRBJ2-5, with TRBD2 matching 8 bases. The material sequenced was PBMCs. The receptor was isolated from a young woman in good health and CMV-seronegative. CDR3 loop: CASSEARAGTRRSQETQYF. In DNA form, the CDR3 reads TGTGCCAGCAGTGAAGCGAGGGCGGGGACTAGGAGAAGCCAAGAGACCCAGTACTTC.